This T cell receptor beta chain emerged from a study of post-analysis software for immune sequencing data. TCR beta libraries were prepared from cDNA with unique molecular identifiers. TCRdb reprocessed the PCR reads with MiXCR, giving one entry per CDR3 protein. The sample records 180,000 or so distinct CDR3 sequences, approximately 29% being singletons. This clonotype was found many times. No antigen is known for it. Overall study results and limits: Five TRBV segments, including TRBV5-6, TRBV5-1 and TRBV20-1, were more frequent in patients than controls. The study found significantly lower normalized Chao1 diversity in multiple sclerosis patients than in controls.

Looked up from germline, CDR1 is ENHRY and CDR2 is SYGVKD. This CDR3 region has 12 residues. V was trimmed by 7 bases and J by 4 bases, leaving 9 bases between them. Sequenced: blood. This TCR came from a girl aged 2-17 years with multiple sclerosis. The chain combines TRBV10-3 with TRBJ2-3; either TRBD1 or TRBD2 may supply D (6 bases each). The CDR3 is CAIKGGPDTQYF. The DNA of the CDR3 is TGTGCCATCAAGGGGGGACCAGATACGCAGTATTTT.